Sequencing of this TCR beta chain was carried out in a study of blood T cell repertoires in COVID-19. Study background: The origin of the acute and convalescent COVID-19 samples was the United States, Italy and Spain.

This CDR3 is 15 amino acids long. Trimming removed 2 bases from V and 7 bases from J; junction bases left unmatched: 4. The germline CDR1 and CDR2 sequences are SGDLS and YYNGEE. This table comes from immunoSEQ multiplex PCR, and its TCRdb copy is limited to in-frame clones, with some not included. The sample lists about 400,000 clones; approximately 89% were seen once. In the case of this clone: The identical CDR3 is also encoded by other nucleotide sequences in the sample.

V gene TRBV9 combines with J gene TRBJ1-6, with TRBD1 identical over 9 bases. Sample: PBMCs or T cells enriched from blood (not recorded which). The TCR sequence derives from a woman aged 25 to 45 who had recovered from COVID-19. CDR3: CASSVGQGLNSPLHF. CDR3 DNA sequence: TGTGCCAGCAGCGTCGGACAGGGGTTAAATTCACCCCTCCACTTT.